This T cell receptor (beta chain) was documented in a study of T cells after yellow fever vaccination. V shed 2 bases and J 6 bases; nucleotides not matched to a gene: 2. Germline V lookup: CDR1 SGHDT, CDR2 YYEEEE. The CDR3 is 14 residues long. TCRdb recomputed calls from the 5' RACE reads with MiXCR, one row per CDR3 protein. This repertoire shows under 550,000 distinct CDR3 sequences, roughly 22% found once; its top ten account for around 16%. This sample comprised PBMCs, obtained roughly 23 days after the first yellow fever vaccination. The clonotype comes from a man in his late teens or twenties who received the YFV17D yellow fever vaccine. This chain connects TRBV5-6 to TRBJ2-1; 10 positions agree with TRBD1. CDR3 protein: CASSFGTGVNEQFF. The CDR3 coding sequence is TGTGCCAGCAGCTTCGGGACAGGGGTCAATGAGCAGTTCTTC.